This T cell receptor (beta chain) is drawn from a study of blood T cell repertoires in COVID-19. Study background: Specimens from acute and convalescent COVID-19 originated in the United States, Italy and Spain.

In the original analysis: For nucleated cells, counts were estimated from reference gene primer amplification. Data came from immunoSEQ multiplex PCR; TCRdb stores just in-frame clones and leaves some out. For V, J and clone size, that table is used; D and trimming come from the DNA. The profile shows about 81,000 clones, 80% to 90% of them singletons. The sequenced sample was peripheral blood. The TCR comes from an elderly woman with acute or convalescent COVID-19.

The DNA for the CDR3 is TGCGCCAGCAGCCAAGATGACAGCACCAAAAACATTCAGTACTTC. This translates into CASSQDDSTKNIQYF. This chain joins TRBV4-1 and TRBJ2-4; possibly TRBD1 for D (5 bases). Germline lookup yields CDR1 MGHRA and CDR2 YSYEKL. The ends were cut back, 0 bases at V and 2 bases at J, with 8 bases in the middle. The CDR3 length is 15 residues.